The T cell receptor (beta chain) described here comes from a study of T cells after yellow fever vaccination. This clonotype turned up a few times. The antigen is unknown. Template switching with 5'RACE generated the TCR cDNA and added a universal primer site and UMIs. MiXCR, run by TCRdb on the 5' RACE reads, gives a single entry per CDR3 protein. Of approximately 550,000 distinct CDR3 sequences in the sample, roughly 19% were seen once. Broader study findings: Post-booster samples contained most primary-vaccination clones (more than 95% CD4, about 90% CD8).

This TCR came from a man between 25 and 39 years old who received the YFV17D yellow fever vaccine. The sample consisted of PBMCs, taken 15 days after the yellow fever booster vaccination.

The CDR3 sequence is CSAIPSGTPYGYTF. The CDR3, as DNA: TGCAGTGCAATTCCCTCCGGGACACCCTATGGCTACACCTTC. The chain links TRBV20-1 to TRBJ1-2; D possibly corresponds to TRBD1 (6 bases). This CDR3 has 14 residues. Deletions cut 6 bases from V and 4 bases from J, with 18 bases between. The germline V gene has CDR1 DFQATT and CDR2 SNEGSKA (reference sequence).